These T cell receptor beta chains were read from a single sample in a study of blood T cell repertoires in COVID-19. Generated by immunoSEQ multiplex PCR, the TCRdb table keeps only in-frame clones and is missing some. The sample lists about 89,000 clones, 72% occurring once. The sequenced sample consisted of peripheral blood. The receptor set was obtained from a woman at least 80 years old with acute or convalescent COVID-19. Both conserved end residues are part of each CDR3. The order of the fields is J gene, V gene, D gene, clone size, CDR3 protein, CDR3 DNA. The D gene is left open where the match is weak. The size entry is marked missing in some rows and otherwise reads once, few, many or a size class.

TRBJ1-2 | TRBV10-3 | NA | NA | CAITQGGGGYTF | TGTGCCATCACTCAGGGAGGAGGTGGCTACACCTTC
TRBJ1-3 | TRBV7-8 | TRBD1 | NA | CASSRQGAFGYSGNTIYF | TGTGCCAGCAGCCGACAGGGGGCATTCGGTTACTCTGGAAACACCATATATTTT
TRBJ1-5 | TRBV30 | TRBD1 | NA | CAWRGDRGDQPQHF | TGTGCCTGGAGGGGGGACAGGGGCGATCAGCCCCAGCATTTT
TRBJ2-5 | TRBV18 | NA | NA | CASSPKPGETQYF | TGTGCCAGCTCACCGAAACCCGGGGAGACCCAGTACTTC
TRBJ1-1 | TRBV30 | TRBD1 | NA | CAWSPRTGYTEAFF | TGTGCCTGGAGTCCCAGGACAGGGTACACTGAAGCTTTCTTT
TRBJ1-1 | TRBV6-5 | NA | NA | CASRRNTEAFF | TGTGCCAGCAGGCGGAACACTGAAGCTTTCTTT
TRBJ2-5 | TRBV5-6 | NA | NA | CASSAGLQETQYF | TGTGCCAGCAGTGCGGGACTTCAAGAGACCCAGTACTTC
TRBJ1-2 | TRBV5-4 | NA | once | CASSLARYSHGYAF | TGTGCCAGCAGCTTGGCCCGTTACAGTCATGGCTACGCCTTC
TRBJ1-1 | TRBV7-9 | NA | NA | CASSLEAGRNTEAFF | TGTGCCAGCAGCTTAGAGGCAGGCCGGAACACTGAAGCTTTCTTT
TRBJ1-1 | TRBV2 | NA | NA | CASLVYSGTEAFF | TGTGCCTCCCTGGTATACAGCGGTACTGAAGCTTTCTTT
TRBJ1-3 | TRBV6-5 | TRBD1 | NA | CASSPGGRNTIYF | TGTGCCAGCAGTCCAGGGGGAAGAAACACCATATATTTT
TRBJ1-1 | TRBV24-1 | NA | NA | CATSDHIKAFF | TGTGCCACCAGTGATCACATAAAAGCTTTCTTT
TRBJ2-7 | TRBV7-9 | NA | NA | CASSLAAGHEQYF | TGTGCCAGCAGCTTAGCGGCAGGGCACGAGCAGTACTTC
TRBJ2-2 | TRBV9 | TRBD1 | NA | CASSAGDRTYTGELFF | TGTGCCAGCAGCGCCGGGGACAGGACATACACCGGGGAGCTGTTTTTT
TRBJ1-2 | TRBV30 | TRBD1 | NA | CAWSLRQGVNYTF | TGTGCCTGGAGCCTCCGACAGGGGGTTAACTACACCTTC
TRBJ1-3 | TRBV6-6 | TRBD1 | NA | CASFSTGGNTIYF | TGTGCCAGTTTCTCGACAGGGGGAAACACCATATATTTT
TRBJ1-5 | TRBV6-2/TRBV6-3 | NA | NA | CASSYSFGRTNQPQHF | TGTGCCAGCAGTTACTCATTTGGTAGAACCAATCAGCCCCAGCATTTT
TRBJ1-4 | TRBV4-2 | TRBD1 | NA | CASSQIPQGVDEKLFF | TGTGCCAGCAGCCAGATCCCACAGGGGGTCGATGAAAAACTGTTTTTT
TRBJ1-1 | TRBV28 | NA | NA | CASSMRNTEAFF | TGTGCCAGCAGCATGAGGAACACTGAAGCTTTCTTT
TRBJ1-1 | TRBV2 | NA | NA | CASSGMWGYTEAFF | TGTGCCAGCAGTGGTATGTGGGGCTACACTGAAGCTTTCTTT
TRBJ1-6 | TRBV11-2 | NA | few | CASSLARTATTYNSPLHF | TGTGCCAGCAGCTTAGCCAGGACAGCCACTACCTATAATTCACCCCTCCACTTT
TRBJ1-5 | TRBV12-3/TRBV12-4 | NA | NA | CASSLLSQPQHF | TGTGCCAGCAGTTTACTTAGTCAGCCCCAGCATTTT
TRBJ2-5 | TRBV9 | TRBD2 | NA | CASSVDLGTSGVGETQYF | TGTGCCAGCAGCGTAGACCTGGGGACTAGCGGGGTTGGGGAGACCCAGTACTTC
TRBJ2-3 | TRBV13 | TRBD2 | NA | CASSPGGTSGGLADTQYF | TGTGCCAGCAGCCCCGGAGGGACTAGCGGGGGGTTAGCAGATACGCAGTATTTT
TRBJ2-1 | TRBV19 | TRBD1 | NA | CATNRGSYNEQFF | TGTGCCACTAACAGGGGTTCCTACAATGAGCAGTTCTTC
TRBJ2-7 | TRBV3-1/TRBV3-2 | NA | NA | CASSQAADSSEQYF | TGTGCCAGCAGCCAAGCTGCGGACAGTAGCGAGCAGTACTTC
TRBJ1-2 | TRBV3-1/TRBV3-2 | TRBD1 | many | CASAYSGDRANYGYTF | TGTGCCAGCGCGTATTCGGGGGACAGGGCCAACTATGGCTACACCTTC
TRBJ2-2 | TRBV4-2 | NA | many | CASSKETSSNTGELFF | TGTGCCAGCAGTAAGGAGACTTCATCGAACACCGGGGAGCTGTTTTTT
TRBJ1-3 | TRBV7-9 | NA | NA | CASSLTGRSGNTIYF | TGTGCCAGCAGCTTAACAGGGAGATCTGGAAACACCATATATTTT
TRBJ1-4 | TRBV7-9 | TRBD1 | NA | CASSSGTGDEKLFF | TGTGCCAGCAGCTCCGGGACAGGGGACGAAAAACTGTTTTTT
TRBJ1-2 | TRBV28 | NA | few | CASSGFDRINYGYTF | TGTGCCAGCAGTGGATTCGACAGAATCAACTATGGCTACACCTTC
TRBJ1-2 | TRBV7-2 | NA | many | CASSVTQANYGYTF | TGTGCCAGCAGCGTTACTCAGGCCAACTATGGCTACACCTTC
TRBJ2-3 | TRBV7-3 | NA | NA | CASSMFADTQYF | TGTGCCAGCAGCATGTTCGCAGATACGCAGTATTTT
TRBJ1-6 | TRBV5-5 | TRBD1 | NA | CASSFLGTGNSPLHF | TGTGCCAGCAGCTTCCTTGGGACAGGGAATTCACCCCTCCACTTT
TRBJ1-2 | TRBV5-5 | NA | once | CASSLAAVGYTF | TGTGCCAGCAGCTTGGCAGCGGTTGGCTACACCTTC
TRBJ2-5 | TRBV19 | NA | NA | CATTGSSRETQYF | TGTGCCACTACAGGGAGCTCACGAGAGACCCAGTACTTC
TRBJ2-4 | TRBV5-4 | NA | once | CASSLASDLNIQYF | TGTGCCAGCAGCTTGGCTTCGGACTTAAACATTCAGTACTTC
TRBJ2-5 | TRBV2 | TRBD1 | NA | CASSERGLSPWTQYF | TGTGCCAGCAGTGAAAGGGGGCTCTCGCCTTGGACCCAGTACTTC
TRBJ2-7 | TRBV6-4 | NA | NA | CASSTPPRKVSYEQYF | TGTGCCAGCAGCACCCCTCCGCGGAAAGTCTCCTACGAGCAGTACTTC
TRBJ1-5 | TRBV28 | TRBD1 | NA | CASSLLNRGLIQPQHF | TGTGCCAGCAGTTTATTAAACAGGGGGCTTATTCAGCCCCAGCATTTT
TRBJ1-2 | TRBV6-6 | NA | NA | CASSSGSNYGYTF | TGTGCCAGCAGTTCGGGATCTAACTATGGCTACACCTTC
TRBJ1-2 | TRBV28 | NA | NA | CASSPTFYGYTF | TGTGCCAGCAGTCCGACATTCTATGGCTACACCTTC